The 18 T cell receptor beta chains reported below all come from one sample, sequenced in a study of T cells after yellow fever vaccination. TCRdb fed the 5' RACE reads into MiXCR, producing one record per CDR3 protein. The sample carries roughly 500,000 distinct CDR3 sequences, approximately 21% recorded once. The source material was PBMCs, sampled 15 days after the yellow fever booster vaccination. These receptors originate from a young man who received the YFV17D yellow fever vaccine.

This clonotype was recorded a few times. This chain uses TRBV2 with TRBJ2-7, with a weak D call TRBD2 (6 bases). CDR3 length: 13 residues. Trimming cost V 3 bases and J 2 bases, with 8 bases left between them. Germline CDR1 is SNHLY and CDR2 is FYNNEI. In DNA, the CDR3 is TGTGCCAGCAGTGAGGGGGGTCCCTACGAGCAGTACTTC. Its protein product is CASSEGGPYEQYF.

This chain connects TRBV20-1 to TRBJ2-3, with D possibly TRBD1 on 5 matching bases. CDR1 and CDR2 from the germline V gene are DFQATT and SNEGSKA (reference sequence). This CDR3 region has 15 residues. V was pared by 0 bases and J by 2 bases, with 12 bases between. CDR3: CSARDLQDNTDTQYF. In nucleotides, the CDR3 is TGCAGTGCTAGAGATCTCCAGGACAACACAGATACGCAGTATTTT.

This chain uses TRBV7-9 with TRBJ2-3, with 8 positions matching TRBD2. Germline loops: CDR1 SEHNR, CDR2 FQNEAQ (reference sequence). The junction had 5 bases not matched to a gene; V was cut back by 3 bases and J by 3 bases. The CDR3 totals 15 residues. The CDR3 nucleotides are TGTGCCAGCAGCTTGCCTAGCGGGCGGACAGATACGCAGTATTTT. Its protein is CASSLPSGRTDTQYF.

The chain links TRBV2 to TRBJ2-1; 9 bases fit TRBD2. Germline CDR1 is SNHLY and CDR2 is FYNNEI. The trim removed 2 bases at V and 9 bases at J, leaving 11 bases unmatched. This CDR3 region has 16 residues. The CDR3 sequence is CASSERFQGLACEQFF. Written as DNA, the CDR3 is TGTGCCAGCAGTGAAAGGTTTCAGGGACTAGCTTGTGAGCAGTTCTTC. The full variable domain, with the rest looked up from reference TRBV2 and TRBJ2-1, is EPEVTQTPSHQVTQMGQEVILRCVPISNHLYFYWYRQILGQKVEFLVSFYNNEISEKSEIFDDQFSVERPDGSNFTLKIRSTKLEDSAMYFCASSERFQGLACEQFFGPGTRLTVL.

The V gene is TRBV20-1, the J gene TRBJ2-2; D possibly corresponds to TRBD2 (6 bases). Looked up from germline, CDR1 is DFQATT and CDR2 is SNEGSKA (reference sequence). This CDR3 has 15 residues. Trimming pared 6 bases from V and 0 bases from J, leaving 14 bases between. CDR3 protein: CSAEVADANTGELFF. Here the CDR3 DNA reads TGCAGTGCGGAGGTAGCGGACGCGAACACCGGGGAGCTGTTTTTT.

This clonotype was recorded a few times. The rearrangement links TRBV7-9 to TRBJ2-1; 7 bases match TRBD2. Germline loops: CDR1 SEHNR, CDR2 FQNEAQ (reference sequence). J lost 7 bases, V lost 9 bases, and 9 bases had no gene match. There are 13 residues in the CDR3. Written as DNA, the CDR3 is TGTGCCAGTGAACTAGCGCCACGGAATGAGCAGTTCTTC. Its protein is CASELAPRNEQFF.

The chain combines TRBV7-2 with TRBJ2-1, with unresolved D. V was cut by 3 bases and J by 0 bases, with 9 bases left in between. Germline lookup yields CDR1 SGHTA and CDR2 FQGNSA. This CDR3 has 15 amino acids. Here the CDR3 reads CASSLSYNSYNEQFF. The CDR3 DNA reads TGTGCCAGCAGCTTGTCATACAACTCCTACAATGAGCAGTTCTTC. Complete variable domain (other parts from reference TRBV7-2 and TRBJ2-1): GAGVSQSPSNKVTEKGKDVELRCDPISGHTALYWYRQSLGQGLEFLIYFQGNSAPDKSGLPSDRFSAERTGGSVSTLTIQRTQQEDSAVYLCASSLSYNSYNEQFFGPGTRLTVL.

This clonotype was seen a handful of times. V gene TRBV7-2 combines with J gene TRBJ1-4, with 9 bases aligning to TRBD1. Germline lookup yields CDR1 SGHTA and CDR2 FQGNSA. This CDR3 has 15 amino acids. Trimming at V came to 5 bases and at J to 9 bases, leaving 10 bases not matched to a gene. The DNA for the CDR3 is TGTGCCAGCAGCCGCCCCGGGACAGGGAGTCAAAAACTGTTTTTT. Its protein product is CASSRPGTGSQKLFF.

This clonotype was recorded once. J is TRBJ2-2 and V is TRBV29-1; the D gene is possibly TRBD2 (5 bases). The CDR3 sequence is 13 residues long. V shed 5 bases and J shed 5 bases, with 12 bases lying between them. In germline, CDR1 is SQVTM, CDR2 ANQGSEA. This CDR3 is CSVLGRGTGELFF. The CDR3 DNA follows: TGCAGCGTTTTAGGGAGAGGGACCGGGGAGCTGTTTTTT.

The J gene is TRBJ2-2, the V gene TRBV12-3 or TRBV12-4, with TRBD1 matching 7 bases. This CDR3 is built from 17 residues. After removal of 4 bases from V and 4 bases from J, the junction contained 12 bases not matched to a gene. CDR3 DNA sequence: TGTGCCAGCAGTTGGACCGGGACAGCGACGGTCACCGGGGAGCTGTTTTTT. This codes for CASSWTGTATVTGELFF.

V gene TRBV10-1 combines with J gene TRBJ2-3; D not certain. CDR3 length: 14 residues. V dropped 6 bases and J dropped 0 bases, with 10 bases sitting between them. Per the germline V gene, CDR1 is WNHNN and CDR2 is SYGVQD (reference sequence). The CDR3 bases are TGCGCCAGCAGCCTCGACGTGAGCACAGATACGCAGTATTTT. Translated, it gives CASSLDVSTDTQYF.

The chain carries TRBV7-2 and TRBJ2-1; 9 bases map to TRBD2. Germline assignment: CDR1 SGHTA and CDR2 FQGNSA. This CDR3 contains 16 residues. Losses at the gene ends were 1 base for V and 2 bases for J; bases not matched to a gene: 3. CDR3 nucleotide sequence: TGTGCCAGCAGCTTAGTAGGCGGGAGGGCCTACAATGAGCAGTTCTTC. This encodes CASSLVGGRAYNEQFF. Full variable domain (remainder filled in from reference TRBV7-2 and TRBJ2-1): GAGVSQSPSNKVTEKGKDVELRCDPISGHTALYWYRQSLGQGLEFLIYFQGNSAPDKSGLPSDRFSAERTGGSVSTLTIQRTQQEDSAVYLCASSLVGGRAYNEQFFGPGTRLTVL.

The V gene is TRBV20-1, the J gene TRBJ2-7, with D perhaps matching TRBD1 (5 bases). The CDR3 consists of 13 residues. The V end was cut by 3 bases, the J end by 2 bases, with 11 bases between. CDR1 DFQATT and CDR2 SNEGSKA come from the germline V gene (reference sequence). The CDR3 DNA sequence: TGCAGTGCTAGCTCGGCAGGGCCCTACGAGCAGTACTTC. It encodes CSASSAGPYEQYF.

The rearrangement joins TRBV19 to TRBJ2-1; D call uncertain. The CDR3 extends over 12 amino acids. V shed 3 bases and J shed 8 bases, with 8 bases lying between them. Germline assignment: CDR1 LNHDA and CDR2 SQIVND (reference sequence). The CDR3 DNA follows: TGTGCCAGTAGTATCCGGGTCGATGAGCAGTTCTTC. Translating it yields CASSIRVDEQFF.

In this sample, this clonotype turned up a few times. This sequence joins TRBV10-3 and TRBJ2-3, with 8 bases fitting TRBD1. V shed 10 bases and J 9 bases; nucleotides not matched to a gene: 9. There are 12 residues in the CDR3. Per the germline V gene, CDR1 is ENHRY and CDR2 is SYGVKD. CDR3 DNA: TGTGCCAAGGACCAGGGGGCCGACACGCAGTATTTT. Translating it yields CAKDQGADTQYF.

The CDR3 loop reads CSASEPDRLNTEAFF. CDR3 coding DNA: TGCAGTGCTAGTGAACCGGACAGGCTGAACACTGAAGCTTTCTTT. V is TRBV20-1 and J is TRBJ1-1; 7 nucleotides agree with TRBD1. The trim removed 3 bases at V and 0 bases at J, leaving 7 bases unmatched. CDR3 size: 15 residues. Germline V gene data show CDR1 as DFQATT and CDR2 as SNEGSKA (reference sequence).

The chain joins TRBV27 to TRBJ1-4; D is perhaps TRBD1 (6 bases). V lost 1 base to trimming and J lost 8 bases, with 11 bases between them. CDR3 length: 14 residues. Germline V lookup: CDR1 MNHEY, CDR2 SMNVEV (reference sequence). The CDR3: CASSLLGTREKLFF. The CDR3 nucleotides are TGTGCCAGCAGTTTATTAGGGACACGGGAAAAACTGTTTTTT. The complete variable domain, with remaining parts taken from reference TRBV27 and TRBJ1-4, reads EAQVTQNPRYLITVTGKKLTVTCSQNMNHEYMSWYRQDPGLGLRQIYYSMNVEVTDKGDVPEGYKVSRKEKRNFPLILESPSPNQTSLYFCASSLLGTREKLFFGSGTQLSVL.

The chain links TRBV11-2 to TRBJ2-7; 9 bases agree with TRBD1. This CDR3 has 19 amino acids. Germline-derived CDR1 and CDR2 are SGHAT and FQNNGV. J gave up 4 bases and V 0 bases, and 16 bases lay outside the gene matches. CDR3 nucleotides: TGTGCCAGCAGCTTAGAACCCGGGACAGGGCAGCTAGTGTCTTACGAGCAGTACTTC. Amino acids: CASSLEPGTGQLVSYEQYF.